Below, 27 T cell receptor beta chains from the same sample are listed, as sequenced in a study of cytomegalovirus exposure and HLA in healthy donors. Libraries were prepared by immunoSEQ multiplex PCR; TCRdb keeps only in-frame clonotypes and omits some of them. The profile shows approximately 130,000 clones, around 90% of them singletons. The specimen sequenced was PBMCs. These receptors were obtained from a woman between 18 and 30 years old in good health and CMV-seronegative.

V gene TRBV9 combines with J gene TRBJ2-2, with D perhaps TRBD2 (5 bases). Per germline, CDR1 SGDLS and CDR2 YYNGEE. Trimming left V 1 base short and J 2 bases short, with 9 bases between. The CDR3 length is 15 residues. Here the CDR3 reads CASSVSEGNTGELFF. The CDR3 DNA reads as TGTGCCAGCAGCGTAAGTGAGGGCAACACCGGGGAGCTGTTTTTT.

The rearrangement uses TRBV7-8 and TRBJ1-1; a possible D gene is TRBD1 (5 bases). The germline V and J ends were trimmed by 0 bases and 1 base, with 12 bases remaining between them. Germline CDR1 and CDR2: SGHVS and FQNEAQ. This CDR3 has 16 residues. CDR3 residues: CASSLAGRGRNTEAFF. The CDR3 region has the DNA TGTGCCAGCAGCTTAGCGGGGCGCGGGAGGAACACTGAAGCTTTCTTT.

This clone appeared a single time. The chain is built from TRBV7-8 and TRBJ2-7; 7 nucleotides align to TRBD1. The length of the CDR3 is 16 residues. CDR1 and CDR2 (germline): SGHVS, FQNEAQ. J lost 0 bases, V lost 2 bases, and 7 bases had no gene match. CDR3 amino acids: CASSLKTGILSYEQYF. CDR3 DNA sequence: TGTGCCAGCAGCTTAAAGACAGGGATCCTCTCCTACGAGCAGTACTTC.

The rearrangement joins TRBV6-4 to TRBJ2-7; TRBD2 matches at 9 bases. The germline V gene has CDR1 MRHNA and CDR2 SNTAGT. V lost 6 bases, J lost 2 bases, and 5 bases stayed unmatched. CDR3 length: 14 residues. This CDR3 is CASSLTSGAYEQYF. The CDR3 bases are TGTGCCAGCAGCCTGACTAGCGGAGCCTACGAGCAGTACTTC.

This clone showed up just once. The V call is TRBV15, the J call TRBJ1-2; D is unresolved. The germline gives CDR1 LNHNV, CDR2 YYDKDF (reference sequence). The CDR3 is 14 amino acids. V was shortened by 1 base and J by 1 base, with 7 bases between the two germline ends. The CDR3 here is CATSRVQNNYGYTF. The CDR3 bases are TGTGCCACCAGCAGAGTACAGAATAACTATGGCTACACCTTC.

V gene TRBV19 combines with J gene TRBJ2-6; 7 bases align to TRBD1. V lost 9 bases to trimming and J lost 4 bases; unmatched junction nucleotides: 6. Germline loops: CDR1 LNHDA, CDR2 SQIVND (reference sequence). CDR3 length equals 14 residues. This chain's CDR3 is CASTGAQGANVLTF. CDR3 bases: TGTGCCAGCACAGGGGCGCAGGGGGCCAACGTCCTGACTTTC.

J is TRBJ1-1 and V is TRBV27; a weak D match, TRBD1 (5 bases). Per the germline V gene, CDR1 is MNHEY and CDR2 is SMNVEV (reference sequence). V dropped 5 bases and J dropped 5 bases, with 9 bases sitting between them. This CDR3 contains 12 residues. The CDR3 DNA sequence: TGTGCCAGCAGTACGGGGGTGACTGAAGCTTTCTTT. It yields the protein CASSTGVTEAFF.

This sequence joins TRBV28 and TRBJ1-5, with TRBD1 matching over 7 bases. The CDR3 consists of 15 residues. Per the germline V gene, CDR1 is MDHEN and CDR2 is SYDVKM. V gave up 6 bases and J gave up 4 bases; unmatched junction bases: 9. CDR3 amino acids: CASRDRALRNQPQHF. The CDR3 DNA follows: TGTGCCAGCAGAGACAGGGCTTTGAGGAATCAGCCCCAGCATTTT.

This clone was seen a single time. The chain combines TRBV2 with TRBJ2-1; 12 bases align to TRBD2. The CDR3 runs to 15 residues. CDR1 and CDR2 (germline): SNHLY, FYNNEI. V was clipped by 5 bases and J by 9 bases; unmatched bases: 8. The chain's CDR3 is CASSPTSGRLAEQFF. Here the CDR3 DNA reads TGTGCCAGCAGTCCGACTAGCGGGAGACTAGCTGAGCAGTTCTTC.

The V gene is TRBV28, the J gene TRBJ1-5; the D gene is possibly TRBD1 (5 bases). CDR3 length: 12 residues. V was cut by 6 bases and J by 4 bases, with 7 bases left in between. In germline, CDR1 is MDHEN, CDR2 SYDVKM. The CDR3 nucleotides are TGTGCCAGCAGACCAGGGAATCAGCCCCAGCATTTT. Translating it yields CASRPGNQPQHF.

This chain connects TRBV6-5 to TRBJ2-5; no definite D call. The CDR3 is 14 amino acids. Germline CDR1 reads MNHEY; CDR2 reads SVGAGI. The V and J ends lost 2 bases and 1 base respectively, with 8 bases between them. The CDR3 DNA reads as TGTGCCAGCAGTTACACACATACCCAAGAGACCCAGTACTTC. Residues: CASSYTHTQETQYF.

The chain recombines TRBV2 with TRBJ2-2; D possibly corresponds to TRBD1 (5 bases). This CDR3 region has 15 residues. Germline V gene lookup returns CDR1 SNHLY and CDR2 FYNNEI. V was clipped by 5 bases and J by 6 bases, with 16 bases between them. CDR3 sequence: CASSWTQPLAGELFF. In DNA form, the CDR3 reads TGTGCCAGCAGTTGGACACAACCCTTGGCCGGGGAGCTGTTTTTT.

This chain joins TRBV28 and TRBJ2-5; TRBD2 matches 7 bases. This CDR3 has 14 residues. V lost 3 bases, J lost 4 bases, and 5 bases stayed unmatched. Germline V lookup: CDR1 MDHEN, CDR2 SYDVKM. The chain's CDR3 is CASSFGRLGETQYF. In DNA, the CDR3 is TGTGCCAGCAGTTTCGGGAGGTTGGGAGAGACCCAGTACTTC. The full variable domain, with the rest looked up from reference TRBV28 and TRBJ2-5, is DVKVTQSSRYLVKRTGEKVFLECVQDMDHENMFWYRQDPGLGLRLIYFSYDVKMKEKGDIPEGYSVSREKKERFSLILESASTNQTSMYLCASSFGRLGETQYFGPGTRLLVL.

The gene calls are TRBV7-3 and TRBJ2-3; 7 bases match TRBD2. In germline, CDR1 is SGHTA, CDR2 FQGTGA. V lost 2 bases, J lost 2 bases, and 1 base stayed unmatched. The CDR3 has 14 amino acids. The CDR3 spells CASSLGRATDTQYF. The CDR3 DNA is TGTGCCAGCAGCTTAGGGAGGGCCACAGATACGCAGTATTTT.

V and J are TRBV4-3 and TRBJ1-1; D is undetermined. Germline V lookup: CDR1 LGHNA, CDR2 YSLEER. The V gene lost 1 base and the J gene lost 2 bases, with 11 bases spanning the gap. This CDR3 is 15 amino acids long. CDR3 nucleotide sequence: TGCGCCAGCAGCCAAGGTATAACAGCTAACACTGAAGCTTTCTTT. Its protein product is CASSQGITANTEAFF.

The chain has TRBV6-1 and TRBJ2-2; a weak D match, TRBD2 (5 bases). Germline loops: CDR1 MNHNS, CDR2 SASEGT. The CDR3 length is 14 residues. V lost 7 bases and J 5 bases, leaving 14 bases between the germline ends. The CDR3 DNA is TGTGCCAGCATGGAGGTCGGGTGGACCGGGGAGCTGTTTTTT. This gives the protein CASMEVGWTGELFF.

The chain recombines TRBV27 with TRBJ2-3, with 14 bases matching TRBD2. Trimming removed 7 bases from V and 4 bases from J; junction bases left unmatched: 16. This CDR3 has 19 residues. The germline gives CDR1 MNHEY, CDR2 SMNVEV (reference sequence). The CDR3 loop reads CASTAGTSGRLSSSDTQYF. Written as DNA, the CDR3 is TGTGCCAGCACTGCCGGGACTAGCGGGAGATTGAGCAGTTCAGATACGCAGTATTTT.

This sequence joins TRBV9 and TRBJ2-7, with D possibly matching TRBD1 (6 bases). CDR3 length equals 15 residues. CDR1 is SGDLS, CDR2 YYNGEE, per germline. V lost 3 bases and J lost 0, with 13 bases in between. CDR3 region: CASSEADSSSYEQYF. The CDR3 DNA sequence: TGTGCCAGCAGCGAAGCGGACAGTAGCTCCTACGAGCAGTACTTC.

V gene TRBV18 combines with J gene TRBJ1-1; 8 bases match TRBD1. V trimming: 4 bases; J trimming: 4 bases; junction bases outside the gene matches: 5. Germline assignment: CDR1 KGHSH and CDR2 LQKENI. The CDR3 spans 14 residues. The CDR3 region is CASSQDRVGTEAFF. The CDR3 coding sequence is TGTGCCAGCTCACAGGACAGGGTGGGCACTGAAGCTTTCTTT.

This chain joins TRBV7-8 and TRBJ2-7, with D possibly matching TRBD2 (6 bases). The CDR3 has 13 residues. Germline loops: CDR1 SGHVS, CDR2 FQNEAQ. V was pared by 8 bases and J by 2 bases, with 13 bases between. CDR3 nucleotide sequence: TGTGCCAGCGGAGCGGGTCCTACCTACGAGCAGTACTTC. This sequence encodes CASGAGPTYEQYF.

The CDR3 loop reads CASMVPGRNYGYTF. The CDR3 DNA sequence: TGTGCCAGCATGGTGCCAGGGCGGAACTATGGCTACACCTTC. The V call is TRBV7-9, the J call TRBJ1-2; a weak D match, TRBD1 (5 bases). The CDR3 length is 14 residues. Germline V gene data show CDR1 as SEHNR and CDR2 as FQNEAQ (reference sequence). The V gene lost 7 bases and the J gene lost 2 bases, with 14 bases spanning the gap.

The chain joins TRBV5-1 to TRBJ1-1; D uncertain. Per germline, CDR1 SGHRS and CDR2 YFSETQ. V lost 2 bases and J 2 bases, leaving 10 bases between the germline ends. The CDR3 sequence is 14 residues long. In DNA, the CDR3 is TGCGCCAGCAGCTTAAGTCCCAGTAACACTGAAGCTTTCTTT. Protein product: CASSLSPSNTEAFF.

The genes are TRBV28 and TRBJ2-7; no definite D call. The V end lost 7 bases, the J end lost 0 bases, and 10 bases lay between the germline ends. The germline CDR1 and CDR2 sequences are MDHEN and SYDVKM. This CDR3 has 13 amino acids. The CDR3 DNA reads as TGTGCCAGCAAGATTCACAGCTCCTACGAGCAGTACTTC. Its translation: CASKIHSSYEQYF. Full variable domain (rest looked up from reference TRBV28 and TRBJ2-7): DVKVTQSSRYLVKRTGEKVFLECVQDMDHENMFWYRQDPGLGLRLIYFSYDVKMKEKGDIPEGYSVSREKKERFSLILESASTNQTSMYLCASKIHSSYEQYFGPGTRLTVT.

The chain carries TRBV7-8 and TRBJ1-1; 9 bases agree with TRBD1. Per germline, CDR1 SGHVS and CDR2 FQNEAQ. Trimming took 5 bases from V and 1 from J; bases not matched to a gene: 5. The CDR3 totals 15 residues. DNA of the CDR3: TGTGCCAGCAGCCGGGACAGGGACCAGAACACTGAAGCTTTCTTT. Amino acid sequence: CASSRDRDQNTEAFF.

This clone was recorded only once. V is TRBV5-5 and J is TRBJ2-2, with D possibly being TRBD1 (5 bases). Germline CDR1 reads SGHKS; CDR2 reads YYEKEE (reference sequence). This CDR3 is built from 16 residues. Trimming stripped 0 bases from V and 1 base from J, with 10 bases between. The CDR3 nucleotides read TGTGCCAGCAGCTTGGGGGCAGGGCGGAACACCGGGGAGCTGTTTTTT. It encodes CASSLGAGRNTGELFF.

V usage is TRBV5-1 and J usage is TRBJ2-1, with D perhaps matching TRBD1 (5 bases). V was cut by 4 bases and J by 3 bases, with 14 bases left in between. The CDR3 covers 15 residues. Germline loops: CDR1 SGHRS, CDR2 YFSETQ. CDR3 in DNA: TGCGCCAGCAGCCCCAGGGAACCCTTCTACAATGAGCAGTTCTTC. Its translation: CASSPREPFYNEQFF.

The chain recombines TRBV14 with TRBJ2-1, with 10 nucleotides matching TRBD2. Germline V gene lookup returns CDR1 SGHDN and CDR2 FVKESK. V lost 2 bases to trimming and J lost 4 bases; unmatched junction nucleotides: 5. CDR3 size: 16 residues. The CDR3 sequence: CASSQLGSGRYNEQFF. The DNA for the CDR3 is TGTGCCAGCAGCCAATTAGGTAGCGGGAGGTACAATGAGCAGTTCTTC.